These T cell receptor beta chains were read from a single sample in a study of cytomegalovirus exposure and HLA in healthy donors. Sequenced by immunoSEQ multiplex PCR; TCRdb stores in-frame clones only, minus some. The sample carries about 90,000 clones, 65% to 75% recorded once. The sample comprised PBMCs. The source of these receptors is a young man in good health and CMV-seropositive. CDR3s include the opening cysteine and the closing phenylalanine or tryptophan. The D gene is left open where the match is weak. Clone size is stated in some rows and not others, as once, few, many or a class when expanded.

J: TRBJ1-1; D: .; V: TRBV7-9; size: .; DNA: TGTGCCAGCAGCTTAGGGAGGGCTGAAGCTTTCTTT; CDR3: CASSLGRAEAFF
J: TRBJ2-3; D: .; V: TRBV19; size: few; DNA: TGTGCCAGTAGTGCCGTACACGGAAGACTCACAGATACGCAGTATTTT; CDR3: CASSAVHGRLTDTQYF
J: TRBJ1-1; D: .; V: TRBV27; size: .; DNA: TGTGCCAGCAGTCTCCAGGGAGGGACTGAAGCTTTCTTT; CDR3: CASSLQGGTEAFF
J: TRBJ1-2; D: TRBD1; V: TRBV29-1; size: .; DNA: TGCAGCGTTGGGACAGGGGCTGACTATGGCTACACCTTC; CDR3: CSVGTGADYGYTF
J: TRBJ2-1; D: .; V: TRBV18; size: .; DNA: TGTGCCAGCTCACCAATTCGAGGACAGTCCAATGAGCAGTTCTTC; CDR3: CASSPIRGQSNEQFF
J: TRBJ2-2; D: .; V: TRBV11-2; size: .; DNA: TGTGCCAGCAGCCCCACCGGGGTGAACACCGGGGAGCTGTTTTTT; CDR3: CASSPTGVNTGELFF
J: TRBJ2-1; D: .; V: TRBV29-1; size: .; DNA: TGCAGCGTTGAAGATTGGAGGGATCCCCCCTACAATGAGCAGTTCTTC; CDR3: CSVEDWRDPPYNEQFF
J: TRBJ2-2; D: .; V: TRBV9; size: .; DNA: TGTGCCAGCAGCGTTAGCTGGACACTAAACACCGGGGAGCTGTTTTTT; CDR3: CASSVSWTLNTGELFF
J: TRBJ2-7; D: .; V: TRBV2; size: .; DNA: TGTGCCAGCAGTCAAACGACAGCCACCTACGAGCAGTACTTC; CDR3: CASSQTTATYEQYF
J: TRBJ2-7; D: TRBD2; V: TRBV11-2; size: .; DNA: TGTGCCAGCACGGCACGGGGGGGCTCCTACGAGCAGTACTTC; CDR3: CASTARGGSYEQYF
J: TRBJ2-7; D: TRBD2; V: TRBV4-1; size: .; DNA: TGCGCCAGCAGCCCAAGGACTAGCGGGAGGTCCCCGGCCTACGAGCAGTACTTC; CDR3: CASSPRTSGRSPAYEQYF
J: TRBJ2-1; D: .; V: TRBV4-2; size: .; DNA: TGTGCCAGCAGCCAAGGCGCGGGGTACAATGAGCAGTTCTTC; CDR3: CASSQGAGYNEQFF
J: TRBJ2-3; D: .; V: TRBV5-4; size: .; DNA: TGTGCCAGCAGCTTGGGGACTCCAGGGGTAGATACGCAGTATTTT; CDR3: CASSLGTPGVDTQYF
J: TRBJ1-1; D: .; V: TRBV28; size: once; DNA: TGTGCCAGCAGTTTTACTGGGATGGGACTCCACACTGAAGCTTTCTTT; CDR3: CASSFTGMGLHTEAFF
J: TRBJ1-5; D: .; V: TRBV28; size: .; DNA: TGTGCCAGCAGTTATCCAGGCGGGAAAGGCAATCAGCCCCAGCATTTT; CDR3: CASSYPGGKGNQPQHF
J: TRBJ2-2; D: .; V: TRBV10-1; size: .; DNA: TGCGCCAGCAGTGAGTCTCTGTCTGGCGGCACCGGGGAGCTGTTTTTT; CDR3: CASSESLSGGTGELFF
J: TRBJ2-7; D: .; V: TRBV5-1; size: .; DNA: TGCGCCAGCAGCGCAGGGGACCTTACGAGTGCGCGGCAGTACTTC; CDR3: CASSAGDLTSARQYF
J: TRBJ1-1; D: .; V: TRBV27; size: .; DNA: TGTGCCAGCAGTTTACTTGGAGAGAGCCGTGAAGCTTTCTTT; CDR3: CASSLLGESREAFF
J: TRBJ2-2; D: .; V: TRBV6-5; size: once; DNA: TGTGCCAGCAGTTGGGACTCCACCGGGGAGCTGTTTTTT; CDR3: CASSWDSTGELFF
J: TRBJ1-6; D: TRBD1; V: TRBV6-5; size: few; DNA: TGTGCCAGCAGTTCACAGGGGTTTAATTCACCCCTCCACTTT; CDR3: CASSSQGFNSPLHF
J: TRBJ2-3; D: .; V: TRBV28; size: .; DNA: TGTGCCAGCAGCATTTGGGTGGGGGCAGGCACAGATACGCAGTATTTT; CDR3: CASSIWVGAGTDTQYF
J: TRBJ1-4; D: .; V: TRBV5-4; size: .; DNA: TGTGCCAGCAGCCTAGAAGTGACTAATGAAAAACTGTTTTTT; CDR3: CASSLEVTNEKLFF
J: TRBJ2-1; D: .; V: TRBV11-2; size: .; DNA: TGTGCCAGCAGCCCAATTCGGAGCGACAATGAGCAGTTCTTC; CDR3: CASSPIRSDNEQFF
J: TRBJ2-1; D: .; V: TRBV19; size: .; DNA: TGTGCCAGTAGTATACGAGGTGAGCAGTTCTTC; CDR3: CASSIRGEQFF
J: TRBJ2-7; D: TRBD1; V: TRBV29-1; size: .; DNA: TGCAGCGGAGGGACAGACGCCTACGAGCAGTACTTC; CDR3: CSGGTDAYEQYF
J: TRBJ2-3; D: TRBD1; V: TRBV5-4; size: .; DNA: TGTGCCAGCAGCTCGGGACAGGGGTTTACAGATACGCAGTATTTT; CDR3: CASSSGQGFTDTQYF
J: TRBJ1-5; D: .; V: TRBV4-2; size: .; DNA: TGTGCCAGCAGTCTGGATTACGGGGAGAGCAATCAGCCCCAGCATTTT; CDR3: CASSLDYGESNQPQHF
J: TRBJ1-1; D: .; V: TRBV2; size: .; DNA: TGTGCCAGCAGTGGGACAGTTAACACTGAAGCTTTCTTT; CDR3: CASSGTVNTEAFF
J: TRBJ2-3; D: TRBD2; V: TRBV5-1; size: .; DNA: TGCGCCAGCAGCAGGGGGGGACTAGCGGATGGAGGGGTGACAGATACGCAGTATTTT; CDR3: CASSRGGLADGGVTDTQYF
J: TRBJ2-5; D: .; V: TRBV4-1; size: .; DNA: TGCGCCAGCAGCCAAGTTTTCCGAGAGACCCAGTACTTC; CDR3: CASSQVFRETQYF
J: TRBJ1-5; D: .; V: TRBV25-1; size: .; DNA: TGTGCCAGCAGTGAGGGGAATACGGGGAATCAGCCCCAGCATTTT; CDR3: CASSEGNTGNQPQHF
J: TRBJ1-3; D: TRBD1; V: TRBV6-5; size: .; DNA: TGTGCCAGCAGGAAAGGGGGCTCAGGAAACACCATATATTTT; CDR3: CASRKGGSGNTIYF
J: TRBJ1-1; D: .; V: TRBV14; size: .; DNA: TGTGCCAGCAGCCCACTGGAGTGGAACACTGAAGCTTTCTTT; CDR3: CASSPLEWNTEAFF
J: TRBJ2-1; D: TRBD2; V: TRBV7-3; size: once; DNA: TGTGCCAGCAGCTCCCTAGCGGGGGGGCACAGTGAGCAGTTCTTC; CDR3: CASSSLAGGHSEQFF
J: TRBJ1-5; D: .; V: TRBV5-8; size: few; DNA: TGTGCCAGCAGAAGAGGGACACTGAATCAGCCCCAGCATTTT; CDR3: CASRRGTLNQPQHF
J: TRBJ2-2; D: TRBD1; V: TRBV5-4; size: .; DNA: TGTGCCAGCAGCGGGGACAGGGGAAAGACCGGGGAGCTGTTTTTT; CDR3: CASSGDRGKTGELFF